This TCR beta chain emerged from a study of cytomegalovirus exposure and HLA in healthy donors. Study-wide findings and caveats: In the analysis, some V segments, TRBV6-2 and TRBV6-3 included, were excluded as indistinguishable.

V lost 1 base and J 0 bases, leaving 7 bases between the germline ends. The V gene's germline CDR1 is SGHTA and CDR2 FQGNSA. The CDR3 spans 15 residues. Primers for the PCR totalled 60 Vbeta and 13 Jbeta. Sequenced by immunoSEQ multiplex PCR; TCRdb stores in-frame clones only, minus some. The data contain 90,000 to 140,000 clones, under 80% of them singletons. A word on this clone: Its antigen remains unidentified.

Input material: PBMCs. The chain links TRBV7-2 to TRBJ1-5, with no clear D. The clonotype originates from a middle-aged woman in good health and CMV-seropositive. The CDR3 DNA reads TGTGCCAGCAGCTTAGTTCGGTATAGCAATCAGCCCCAGCATTTT. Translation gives CASSLVRYSNQPQHF.